The T cell receptor beta chain described here comes from a study of OX40 agonist ivuxolimab in advanced cancers. Study at large: Every patient in dose escalation had hepatocellular carcinoma, melanoma, renal cell or head and neck cancer. Participants, approximately 80% male, averaged roughly 60 years of age, ranging from about 20 to 79.

Sequenced by immunoSEQ multiplex PCR; TCRdb stores in-frame clones only, minus some. The repertoire holds some 70,000 clones, with approximately 91% as singletons. As to this clone: Antigen: not known.

Germline CDR1 reads SGHKS; CDR2 reads YYEKEE (reference sequence). V lost 2 bases, J lost 3 bases, and 5 bases stayed unmatched. CDR3 length: 14 residues. Study observations and caveats: Compared with CD4+, CD8+ T cells on average had more expanded clones.

The starting material was CD4+ or CD8+ T cells sorted from blood, obtained in a trial of the OX40 agonist ivuxolimab. This clonotype originated in an adult with an advanced solid tumor such as melanoma, head and neck, liver or kidney cancer. The chain combines TRBV5-5 with TRBJ2-7; TRBD1 matches 7 bases. CDR3: CASSLTGTDYEQYF. DNA for the CDR3: TGTGCCAGCAGCTTAACCGGGACAGACTACGAGCAGTACTTC.